Presented here are 19 T cell receptor beta chains from one specimen sequenced in a study of cytomegalovirus exposure and HLA in healthy donors. Both 60 Vbeta primers and 13 Jbeta primers went into the PCR. Generated by immunoSEQ multiplex PCR, the TCRdb table keeps only in-frame clones and is missing some. Of 100,000 to 140,000 clones in the sample, more than 70% were seen once. The source material was PBMCs. Receptor source: a man aged 25-45 years in good health and CMV-seronegative.

The chain couples TRBV9 to TRBJ2-6; 12 bases are shared with TRBD1. CDR1 SGDLS and CDR2 YYNGEE come from the germline V gene. V gave up 4 bases and J gave up 3 bases; unmatched junction bases: 8. The CDR3 loop spans 18 amino acids. In DNA, the CDR3 is TGTGCCAGCAGCCTCGGGACAGGGGGCGCTTTTGGGGCCAACGTCCTGACTTTC. It encodes CASSLGTGGAFGANVLTF.

V gene TRBV28 combines with J gene TRBJ2-3, with 9 bases fitting TRBD1. The CDR3 runs to 15 residues. Germline V gene lookup returns CDR1 MDHEN and CDR2 SYDVKM. J was trimmed by 1 base and V by 6 bases; bases with no gene match: 5. In DNA form, the CDR3 reads TGTGCCAGCAGAAAACAGGGGGCAGGCACAGATACGCAGTATTTT. The encoded protein is CASRKQGAGTDTQYF.

The V call is TRBV5-1, the J call TRBJ2-1, with 12 nucleotides matching TRBD2. In germline, CDR1 is SGHRS, CDR2 YFSETQ. V trimming: 3 bases; J trimming: 5 bases; junction bases outside the gene matches: 6. The CDR3 has 16 amino acids. The CDR3 reads CASSWSLAGGDNEQFF. The CDR3 nucleotides are TGCGCCAGCAGCTGGTCCCTAGCGGGGGGGGACAATGAGCAGTTCTTC.

This chain joins TRBV28 and TRBJ2-2, with 9 bases matching TRBD2. Germline-derived CDR1 and CDR2 are MDHEN and SYDVKM. There are 18 residues in the CDR3. V was clipped by 3 bases and J by 1 base; unmatched bases: 9. For the CDR3, the DNA is TGTGCCAGCAGTTTGAGAAGACTAGCGGAGCTGAACACCGGGGAGCTGTTTTTT. Translating it yields CASSLRRLAELNTGELFF.

The sample holds one count of this clone. A read error may produce the germline difference seen at one junction end. This sample also contains other DNA sequences that code for the same CDR3. This sequence joins TRBV10-3 and TRBJ2-2; 7 bases map to TRBD1. In germline, CDR1 is ENHRY, CDR2 SYGVKD. The CDR3 runs to 18 residues. DNA of the CDR3: TGTGCCATCAGTGGAACGAGACAGGGAGCCCAGAACACTGGGGAGCTGTTTTTT. This encodes CAISGTRQGAQNTGELFF.

Written as DNA, the CDR3 is TGCGCCAGCAGCCAAGACTGGACTAGCGGGGGGTACGAAAGGTACGAGCAGTACTTC. As protein: CASSQDWTSGGYERYEQYF. This rearrangement joins TRBV4-1 to TRBJ2-7; 14 bases are shared with TRBD2. The CDR3 covers 19 residues. Germline loops: CDR1 MGHRA, CDR2 YSYEKL. The V gene end was trimmed by 0 bases and the J gene end by 4 bases; junction bases not matched to a gene: 11.

This clone was observed a few times. The chain has TRBV28 and TRBJ2-1, with 7 bases aligning to TRBD1. There are 15 residues in the CDR3. J gave up 6 bases and V 5 bases, and 10 bases lay outside the gene matches. CDR1 is MDHEN, CDR2 SYDVKM, per germline. The CDR3: CASSTSGTASNEQFF. The CDR3 nucleotides read TGTGCCAGCAGTACGTCCGGGACAGCGTCCAATGAGCAGTTCTTC.

The chain links TRBV18 to TRBJ2-1; maybe TRBD2 (6 bases). The CDR3 is 15 residues long. Germline CDR1 reads KGHSH; CDR2 reads LQKENI. V gave up 3 bases and J gave up 3 bases, with 12 bases separating them. As DNA, the CDR3 is TGTGCCAGCTCACCCGAGCGGGCGGGCTACAATGAGCAGTTCTTC. This gives the protein CASSPERAGYNEQFF.

The gene calls are TRBV18 and TRBJ2-5; TRBD2 is a possible D gene (5 bases). CDR1 KGHSH and CDR2 LQKENI come from the germline V gene. Trimming left V 1 base short and J 1 base short, with 10 bases between. This CDR3 comprises 15 residues. The CDR3 DNA reads TGTGCCAGCTCACCACGAGGCGGGCCCCAAGAGACCCAGTACTTC. Protein: CASSPRGGPQETQYF.

The chain combines TRBV4-2 with TRBJ2-4, with 12 nucleotides matching TRBD1. Looked up from germline, CDR1 is LGHNA and CDR2 is YNFKEQ. V shed 1 base, J shed 9 bases, and the junction held 7 bases outside the gene matches. The CDR3 extends over 16 amino acids. This CDR3 reads CASSQVGTGGGTIQYF. The CDR3 nucleotides are TGTGCCAGCAGCCAAGTTGGGACAGGGGGCGGCACCATTCAGTACTTC.

This sequence joins TRBV6-5 and TRBJ1-2, with 8 bases lining up with TRBD1. The CDR3 is 14 residues long. V lost 5 bases and J lost 7; bases outside the gene matches: 9. Germline assignment: CDR1 MNHEY and CDR2 SVGAGI. DNA for the CDR3: TGTGCCAGCAGTGAGGTGACAGGGGAGATTGGCTACACCTTC. Translating it yields CASSEVTGEIGYTF.

This clone was observed a handful of times. The V gene is TRBV10-3, the J gene TRBJ1-2, with no clear D. Germline loops: CDR1 ENHRY, CDR2 SYGVKD. The CDR3 totals 11 residues. The V end lost 8 bases, the J end lost 4 bases, and 8 bases lay between the germline ends. The CDR3 reads CAIAAGYGYTF. CDR3 sequence (DNA): TGTGCCATCGCCGCGGGCTATGGCTACACCTTC.

This clone is a singleton in its sample. The CDR3 DNA follows: TGCGCCAGCAGCTTGGGGCAGGGGGCCTACAATGAGCAGTTCTTC. Translated, it gives CASSLGQGAYNEQFF. The gene calls are TRBV5-1 and TRBJ2-1, with TRBD1 matching 7 bases. The CDR3 extends over 15 amino acids. V trimming: 0 bases; J trimming: 2 bases; junction bases outside the gene matches: 2. Germline V lookup: CDR1 SGHRS, CDR2 YFSETQ.

CDR3 nucleotide sequence: TGTGCCAGCAGCAGGACTAGCGGGAGTTACGAGCAGTACTTC. It encodes CASSRTSGSYEQYF. The chain has TRBV5-4 and TRBJ2-7; TRBD2 agrees at 13 bases. J gave up 4 bases and V 4 bases, and 2 bases lay outside the gene matches. Germline V gives CDR1 SGHNT, CDR2 YYREEE (reference sequence). This CDR3 spans 14 amino acids.

The chain has TRBV5-1 and TRBJ1-2, with a weak D call TRBD1 (5 bases). Germline CDR1 and CDR2: SGHRS and YFSETQ. The CDR3 spans 15 residues. The V and J ends lost 4 bases and 4 bases respectively, with 17 bases between them. The CDR3 spells CASSPGTGGTYGYTF. In nucleotides, the CDR3 is TGCGCCAGCAGCCCGGGGACGGGAGGAACCTATGGCTACACCTTC.

J is TRBJ2-1 and V is TRBV6-5; 10 bases line up with TRBD2. V shed 2 bases and J 14 bases; nucleotides not matched to a gene: 9. The CDR3 covers 14 residues. In germline, CDR1 is MNHEY, CDR2 SVGAGI. CDR3 residues: CASSYRTAGGPEFF. The CDR3 DNA is TGTGCCAGCAGTTACAGGACAGCGGGAGGGCCTGAGTTCTTC.

This clone was picked up one time. The rearrangement links TRBV4-2 to TRBJ2-7; maybe TRBD2 (7 bases). Per the germline V gene, CDR1 is LGHNA and CDR2 is YNFKEQ. V lost 1 base and J lost 1, with 14 bases in between. The CDR3 spans 16 residues. The CDR3 is CASSQGGGSLSYEQYF. CDR3 coding DNA: TGTGCCAGCAGCCAAGGGGGGGGCAGCTTATCCTACGAGCAGTACTTC.

The chain couples TRBV7-2 to TRBJ2-5; perhaps TRBD2 as D (7 bases). The CDR3 runs to 19 residues. V lost 1 base and J lost 0, with 21 bases in between. In germline, CDR1 is SGHTA, CDR2 FQGNSA. The CDR3 region is CASSLDGWDARGHQETQYF. DNA for the CDR3: TGTGCCAGCAGCTTAGATGGGTGGGACGCGCGGGGGCACCAAGAGACCCAGTACTTC. Full variable domain (remainder filled in from reference TRBV7-2 and TRBJ2-5): GAGVSQSPSNKVTEKGKDVELRCDPISGHTALYWYRQSLGQGLEFLIYFQGNSAPDKSGLPSDRFSAERTGGSVSTLTIQRTQQEDSAVYLCASSLDGWDARGHQETQYFGPGTRLLVL.

This chain uses TRBV5-1 with TRBJ2-3; D is possibly TRBD2 (5 bases). The V and J ends lost 0 bases and 3 bases respectively, with 11 bases between them. Germline V CDR1 and CDR2: SGHRS, YFSETQ. This CDR3 region has 15 residues. The CDR3 DNA sequence: TGCGCCAGCAGCTTGGCGGACGGGGAGACAGATACGCAGTATTTT. It codes for CASSLADGETDTQYF.